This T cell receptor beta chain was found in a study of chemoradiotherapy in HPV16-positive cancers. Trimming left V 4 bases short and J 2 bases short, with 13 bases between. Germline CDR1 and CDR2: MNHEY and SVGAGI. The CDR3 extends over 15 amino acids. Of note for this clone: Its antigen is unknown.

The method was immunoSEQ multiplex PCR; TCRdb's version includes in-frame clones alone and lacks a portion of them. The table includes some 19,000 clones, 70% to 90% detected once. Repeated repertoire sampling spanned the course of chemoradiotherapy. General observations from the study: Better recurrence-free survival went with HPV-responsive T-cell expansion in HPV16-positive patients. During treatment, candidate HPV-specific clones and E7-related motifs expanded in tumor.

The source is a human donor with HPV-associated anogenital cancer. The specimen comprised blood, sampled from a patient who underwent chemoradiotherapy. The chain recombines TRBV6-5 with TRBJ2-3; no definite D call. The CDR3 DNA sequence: TGTGCCAGCAGTTCCCTAGTGACTCACACAGATACGCAGTATTTT. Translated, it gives CASSSLVTHTDTQYF.